These T cell receptor beta chains were read from a single sample in a study of T cell responses to AZD1222 COVID-19 vaccine. TCRdb's table, derived via immunoSEQ multiplex PCR, lists solely in-frame clones and lacks some. The sample shows about 100,000 clones, approximately 92% of them seen only once. This sample comprised peripheral blood, obtained on day 0 of AZD1222 vaccination. The receptors originated from an adult in good health. Both conserved end residues are part of each CDR3. Each record gives: V gene, D gene, J gene, CDR3 DNA, CDR3 protein. The D gene is left open where the match is weak.

TRBV5-1	.	TRBJ2-3	TGCGCCAGCAGCTGGGGGGAGGGGGATACAGATACGCAGTATTTT	CASSWGEGDTDTQYF
TRBV9	.	TRBJ2-2	TGTGCCAGCAGCACCCGGGACGCCCTCGGGGAGCTGTTTTTT	CASSTRDALGELFF
TRBV7-2	.	TRBJ1-2	TGTGCCAGCAGCTTAGCGGGGGCCCCAGCTAACTATGGCTACACCTTC	CASSLAGAPANYGYTF
TRBV7-9	.	TRBJ2-3	TGTGCCAGCAGCTTAGAGTCGGGTTGGGATACGCAGTATTTT	CASSLESGWDTQYF
TRBV13	TRBD1	TRBJ2-3	TGTGCCAGCAGCACCCGGGACAGGACAGATACGCAGTATTTT	CASSTRDRTDTQYF
TRBV11-2	.	TRBJ2-1	TGTGCCAGCAGCTCCCCCGGGGACCGTTACAATGAGCAGTTCTTC	CASSSPGDRYNEQFF
TRBV6-5	.	TRBJ1-1	TGTGCCAGCAGACAGGGAGGTTCGAACACTGAAGCTTTCTTT	CASRQGGSNTEAFF
TRBV19	TRBD1	TRBJ1-1	TGTGCCAGTAGGAACAGGGGGATGAACACTGAAGCTTTCTTT	CASRNRGMNTEAFF
TRBV14	.	TRBJ2-2	TGTGCCAGCAGCCAAAGGCAGGGTAGCACCGGGGAGCTGTTTTTT	CASSQRQGSTGELFF
TRBV6-5	.	TRBJ2-7	TGTGCCAGCAGTTTCAGGGAGAACTCCTACGAGCAGTACTTC	CASSFRENSYEQYF
TRBV19	TRBD1	TRBJ1-3	TGTGCCAGTAGGCAGGACAGGGGAAACACCATATATTTT	CASRQDRGNTIYF
TRBV30	.	TRBJ1-2	TGTGCCTTCTCAAGGAGAAACTATGGCTACACCTTC	CAFSRRNYGYTF